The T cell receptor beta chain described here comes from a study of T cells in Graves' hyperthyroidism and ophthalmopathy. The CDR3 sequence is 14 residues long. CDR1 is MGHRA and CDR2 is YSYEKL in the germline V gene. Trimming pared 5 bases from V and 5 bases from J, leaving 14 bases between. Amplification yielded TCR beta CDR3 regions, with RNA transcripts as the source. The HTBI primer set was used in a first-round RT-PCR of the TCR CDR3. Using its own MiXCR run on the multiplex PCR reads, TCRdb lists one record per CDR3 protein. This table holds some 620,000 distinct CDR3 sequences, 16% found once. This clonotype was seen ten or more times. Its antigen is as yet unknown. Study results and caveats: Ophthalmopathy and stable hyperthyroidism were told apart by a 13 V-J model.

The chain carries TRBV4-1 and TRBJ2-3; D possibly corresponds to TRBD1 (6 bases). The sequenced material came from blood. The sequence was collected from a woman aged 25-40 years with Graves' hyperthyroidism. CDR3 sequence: CASSSRQGIDTQYF. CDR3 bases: TGCGCCAGCAGCTCCAGGCAGGGGATAGATACGCAGTATTTT.